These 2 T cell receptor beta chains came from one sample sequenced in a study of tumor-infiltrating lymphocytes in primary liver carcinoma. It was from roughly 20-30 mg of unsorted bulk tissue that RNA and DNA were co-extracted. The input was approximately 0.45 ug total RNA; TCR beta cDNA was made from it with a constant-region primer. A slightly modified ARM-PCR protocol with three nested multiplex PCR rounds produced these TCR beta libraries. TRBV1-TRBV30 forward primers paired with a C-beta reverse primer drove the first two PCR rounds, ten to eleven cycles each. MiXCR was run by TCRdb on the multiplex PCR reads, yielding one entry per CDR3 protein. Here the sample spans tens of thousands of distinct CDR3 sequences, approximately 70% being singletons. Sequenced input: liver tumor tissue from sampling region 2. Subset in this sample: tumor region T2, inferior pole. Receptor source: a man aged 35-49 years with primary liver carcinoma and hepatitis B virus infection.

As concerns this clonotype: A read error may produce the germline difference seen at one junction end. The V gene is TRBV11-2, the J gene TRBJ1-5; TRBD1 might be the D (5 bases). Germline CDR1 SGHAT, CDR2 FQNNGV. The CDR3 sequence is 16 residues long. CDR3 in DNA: TGTGCCTGCAGCCTAAAAGGGGAACTGACGAATAAGCCCCAGCATTTT. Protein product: CACSLKGELTNKPQHF.

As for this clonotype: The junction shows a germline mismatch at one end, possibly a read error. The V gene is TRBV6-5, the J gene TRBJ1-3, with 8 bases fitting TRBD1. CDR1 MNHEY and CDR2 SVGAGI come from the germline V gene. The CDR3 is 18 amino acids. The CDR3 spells CVSTHGPRTGIAGNTIYF. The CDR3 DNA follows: TGTGTCAGCACTCACGGTCCGAGGACAGGGATCGCTGGAAACACCATATATTTT.